Listed below are T cell receptor beta chains from one sample, sequenced in a study of human T cells and chemical hapten exposure. TCRdb used MiXCR to reprocess the RACE reads, holding one entry per CDR3 protein. This sample has roughly 82,000 distinct CDR3 sequences, with approximately 10% found just once. The source material was whole blood, sampled in connection with sensitization to the hapten diphenylcyclopropenone (DPC). Receptor source: a woman aged 60-70 years with alopecia areata. Some clones in this sample may be carry-over from other donors' samples. Both conserved end residues are part of each CDR3. The D gene is left open where the match is weak. A clone size is listed for some rows: how often the clone was seen (once, few, many), or a class if it is expanded.

clone_size	d_call	v_call	j_call	cdr3_aa	cdr3_nt
.	TRBD2	TRBV7-3	TRBJ2-1	CASSVVAGGPYEQFF	TGTGCCAGCAGCGTCGTAGCGGGGGGGCCCTATGAGCAGTTCTTC
.	TRBD1	TRBV12-3/TRBV12-4	TRBJ2-7	CATPGTGIYEQYF	TGTGCGACCCCCGGGACAGGGATCTACGAGCAGTACTTC
few	.	TRBV29-1	TRBJ2-1	CSAGGSGSLDEQFF	TGCAGCGCCGGCGGGTCAGGGAGTTTAGATGAGCAGTTCTTC
few	TRBD1	TRBV6-6	TRBJ2-2	CASSDASGTGTQRGELFF	TGTGCCAGCAGTGACGCATCCGGGACAGGGACCCAAAGGGGGGAGCTGTTTTTT
few	.	TRBV12-3/TRBV12-4	TRBJ2-1	CASSQAPFSDEQFF	TGTGCCAGCAGCCAAGCACCGTTCAGCGATGAGCAGTTCTTC
few	TRBD1	TRBV6-4	TRBJ2-5	CASSPGTGRSGQETQYF	TGTGCCAGCAGTCCCGGGACAGGGCGTTCGGGCCAAGAGACCCAGTACTTC
few	.	TRBV30	TRBJ2-4	CAWSVWGDIQYF	TGTGCCTGGAGTGTGTGGGGCGACATTCAGTACTTC
many	.	TRBV15	TRBJ1-3	CATSGYTLGGNTIYF	TGTGCCACCAGCGGATACACCTTAGGGGGAAACACCATATATTTT
many	.	TRBV27	TRBJ1-1	CASSLSVNTEAFF	TGTGCCAGCAGTTTATCAGTGAACACTGAAGCTTTCTTT
.	.	TRBV30	TRBJ2-6	CAWSLTGTGANVLTF	TGTGCCTGGAGTCTTACAGGGACAGGGGCCAACGTCCTGACTTTC
many	TRBD1	TRBV6-1	TRBJ1-5	CASSDSRGTGQPQHF	TGTGCCAGCAGTGACTCCAGGGGGACGGGTCAGCCCCAGCATTTT
.	.	TRBV20-1	TRBJ1-2	CSARDGRRGRNYGYTF	TGCAGTGCTAGAGATGGGCGAAGGGGAAGAAATTATGGCTACACCTTC
.	.	TRBV20-1	TRBJ2-1	CSAGRMDSSYNEQFF	TGCAGTGCCGGACGGATGGATAGCTCCTACAATGAGCAGTTCTTC
few	TRBD1	TRBV24-1	TRBJ1-5	CATQGQGNQPQHF	TGTGCCACCCAAGGACAGGGCAATCAGCCCCAGCATTTT
many	TRBD1	TRBV7-6	TRBJ1-3	CASSLQGVAGNTIYF	TGTGCCAGCAGCTTACAGGGGGTGGCTGGAAACACCATATATTTT
.	.	TRBV4-1	TRBJ1-6	CASSQGAVRAGNSPLHF	TGCGCCAGCAGCCAAGGGGCAGTCCGGGCAGGGAATTCACCCCTCCACTTT
.	.	TRBV5-8	TRBJ1-5	CASSPQGWGQPQHF	TGTGCCAGCAGCCCACAGGGTTGGGGCCAGCCCCAGCATTTT
.	.	TRBV10-1	TRBJ1-2	CASSGQEEQGPGYTF	TGCGCCAGCAGTGGCCAGGAAGAACAGGGTCCGGGCTACACCTTC
many	.	TRBV19	TRBJ2-3	CASSILQGTDTQYF	TGTGCCAGTAGTATTCTTCAGGGAACAGATACGCAGTATTTT
.	.	TRBV11-1	TRBJ2-5	CASSVGQSAYQETQYF	TGTGCCAGCAGCGTCGGACAGTCTGCGTACCAAGAGACCCAGTACTTC
few	.	TRBV12-3/TRBV12-4	TRBJ1-6	CASSLDRSNSPLHF	TGTGCCAGCAGCCTCGACAGGAGTAATTCACCCCTCCACTTT
few	.	TRBV5-1	TRBJ1-6	CASSLVAGPLSPLHF	TGCGCCAGCAGCTTGGTAGCGGGGCCCTTATCACCCCTCCACTTT
.	.	TRBV20-1	TRBJ2-3	CSATEGASTDTQYF	TGCAGTGCTACGGAGGGGGCGAGCACAGATACGCAGTATTTT
many	.	TRBV11-1	TRBJ2-7	CASSGGLDYEQYF	TGTGCCAGCAGCGGGGGACTTGACTACGAGCAGTACTTC
.	.	TRBV29-1	TRBJ1-1	CSVEVAENTEAFF	TGCAGCGTTGAGGTAGCAGAAAACACTGAAGCTTTCTTT
.	TRBD1	TRBV29-1	TRBJ2-4	CSVGQGDDIQYF	TGCAGCGTTGGACAGGGAGATGATATTCAGTACTTC
few	TRBD2	TRBV11-2	TRBJ2-3	CASSPTGRGGPDTQYF	TGTGCCAGCAGCCCCACCGGGCGGGGGGGCCCCGATACGCAGTATTTT
few	TRBD1	TRBV10-3	TRBJ1-2	CAISEAGQNYGYTF	TGTGCCATCAGTGAGGCGGGACAGAACTATGGCTACACCTTC
few	.	TRBV12-3/TRBV12-4	TRBJ1-5	CASSPPGGNQPQHF	TGTGCCAGCAGCCCGCCGGGGGGCAATCAGCCCCAGCATTTT
few	.	TRBV12-3/TRBV12-4	TRBJ2-2	CASATTGAGVNTGELFF	TGTGCCAGCGCCACAACCGGGGCGGGCGTGAACACCGGGGAGCTGTTTTTT
.	.	TRBV29-1	TRBJ2-2	CSVGNTGELFF	TGCAGCGTTGGCAACACCGGGGAGCTGTTTTTT
many	TRBD1	TRBV2	TRBJ2-7	CASSVEGGPDEQYF	TGTGCCAGCAGTGTCGAAGGGGGCCCCGACGAGCAGTACTTC
.	.	TRBV5-4	TRBJ2-3	CASGTRGGTDTQYF	TGTGCCAGCGGAACCCGGGGAGGCACAGATACGCAGTATTTT
many	.	TRBV2	TRBJ1-6	CASSEDWGRNSPLHF	TGTGCCAGCAGTGAAGATTGGGGAAGAAATTCACCCCTCCACTTT
.	.	TRBV3-1	TRBJ2-3	CASRLVSTDTQYF	TGTGCCAGCAGACTAGTCAGCACAGATACGCAGTATTTT
.	TRBD1	TRBV5-1	TRBJ1-5	CASSSSGGQGKGRDQPQHF	TGCGCCAGCAGCTCCAGCGGGGGACAGGGAAAGGGTAGGGATCAGCCCCAGCATTTT
few	.	TRBV7-9	TRBJ1-5	CASSALAASNQPQHF	TGTGCCAGCAGCGCGTTGGCCGCCAGCAATCAGCCCCAGCATTTT
many	.	TRBV9	TRBJ2-3	CASSIQQGDTQYF	TGTGCCAGCAGCATCCAACAGGGAGATACGCAGTATTTT
.	.	TRBV7-8	TRBJ2-3	CASTLLSRTDTQYF	TGTGCCAGCACCCTACTATCCCGCACAGATACGCAGTATTTT
few	.	TRBV20-1	TRBJ1-2	CSAREKDGYTF	TGCAGTGCTAGGGAAAAGGATGGCTACACCTTC
many	.	TRBV18	TRBJ1-3	CASSPQEHSGNTIYF	TGTGCCAGCTCACCACAGGAGCACTCTGGAAACACCATATATTTT
many	.	TRBV20-1	TRBJ2-1	CSAGEAGTPAGNEQFF	TGCAGTGCTGGGGAAGCCGGGACGCCTGCGGGGAATGAGCAGTTCTTC
.	TRBD1	TRBV10-3	TRBJ1-1	CAIRGQDNTEAFF	TGTGCCATCAGAGGACAGGATAACACTGAAGCTTTCTTT
few	.	TRBV29-1	TRBJ2-5	CSVEVVGAETQYF	TGCAGCGTTGAAGTGGTGGGAGCGGAGACCCAGTACTTC
few	.	TRBV30	TRBJ2-3	CAWKAGWNTDTQYF	TGTGCCTGGAAGGCAGGGTGGAACACAGATACGCAGTATTTT
.	.	TRBV6-1	TRBJ1-6	CASSRGQTYSPLHF	TGTGCCAGCAGTCGCGGACAGACTTATTCACCCCTCCACTTT
.	.	TRBV11-2	TRBJ1-1	CASSLMGGTEAFF	TGTGCCAGCAGCTTAATGGGTGGCACTGAAGCTTTCTTT
.	.	TRBV20-1	TRBJ2-1	CSARDYENTYNEQFF	TGCAGTGCTAGAGATTACGAGAATACTTACAATGAGCAGTTCTTC
.	.	TRBV6-5	TRBJ1-4	CASSYSGGIDEKLFF	TGTGCCAGCAGTTACTCAGGAGGGATCGATGAAAAACTGTTTTTT
.	TRBD2	TRBV30	TRBJ2-1	CACNSGGASFSYNEQFF	TGTGCCTGTAATAGCGGGGGGGCCTCATTCTCCTACAATGAGCAGTTCTTC
many	.	TRBV3-1	TRBJ1-1	CASSQGHGPHTEAFF	TGTGCCAGCAGCCAAGGCCATGGGCCTCACACTGAAGCTTTCTTT
many	TRBD1	TRBV6-1	TRBJ1-5	CASDYAGTGVSNQPQHF	TGTGCCAGCGACTATGCCGGGACAGGGGTTAGCAATCAGCCCCAGCATTTT
many	.	TRBV11-2	TRBJ1-4	CASSFRRQGKEKLFF	TGTGCCAGCAGCTTTAGGAGGCAGGGGAAGGAAAAACTGTTTTTT
many	TRBD1	TRBV19	TRBJ1-4	CASSVQGADKLFF	TGTGCCAGTAGTGTACAGGGGGCCGATAAGCTGTTTTTT
few	.	TRBV5-1	TRBJ2-5	CASKEGTQETQYF	TGCGCCAGCAAGGAGGGTACCCAAGAGACCCAGTACTTC